This T cell receptor (beta chain) is drawn from a study of cytomegalovirus exposure and HLA in healthy donors. Study at large: The roughly 120 million unique TCR beta sequences, from 150 million to 200 million T cells, were found by an earlier analysis. The study, taken as a whole, reports: In a later analysis, HLA-C alleles had the fewest associated TCRs, DRB1 alleles the most. Association of a missense DCLRE1C variant with TCR beta V- and J-gene trimming was reported in a later analysis.

13 Jbeta primers and 60 Vbeta primers were used for the PCR. Under the authors' procedure: Unique TCR beta chains numbered around 80 million in a later analysis, with 10 million to 14 million shared. Sequencing was performed with immunoSEQ multiplex PCR; in TCRdb, only in-frame clones are kept and a portion is missing. Clone size and the V and J calls come from that table; the DNA yielded D and trimming. Of about 99,000 clones in the sample, about 80% were seen once. This CDR3 comprises 16 residues. The germline V and J ends were trimmed by 1 base and 1 base, with 10 bases remaining between them. Germline assignment: CDR1 MNHEY and CDR2 SVGAGI. As to this clone: Its antigen remains unidentified.

Sequenced material: PBMCs. The TCR originated in a middle-aged woman in good health and CMV-seronegative. V usage is TRBV6-5 and J usage is TRBJ2-2; D remains unclear. The CDR3 bases are TGTGCCAGCAGTTACTTGCGTCGATTGAACACCGGGGAGCTGTTTTTT. Translated: CASSYLRRLNTGELFF.